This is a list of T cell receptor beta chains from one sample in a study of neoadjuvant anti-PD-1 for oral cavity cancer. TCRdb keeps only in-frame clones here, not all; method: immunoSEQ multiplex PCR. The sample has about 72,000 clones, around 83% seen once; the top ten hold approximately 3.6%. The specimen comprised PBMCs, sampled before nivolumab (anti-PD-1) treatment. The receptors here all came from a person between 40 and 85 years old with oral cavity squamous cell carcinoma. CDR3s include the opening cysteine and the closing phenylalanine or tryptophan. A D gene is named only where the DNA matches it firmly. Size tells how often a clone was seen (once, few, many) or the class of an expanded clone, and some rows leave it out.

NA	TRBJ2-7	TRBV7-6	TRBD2	TGTGCCAGCAGCTTATTTCCGGGAGGGCCTTACGAGCAGTACTTC	CASSLFPGGPYEQYF
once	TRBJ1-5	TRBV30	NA	TGTGCCTGGAGTGCAGGGGAAGGGCAGCCCCAGCATTTT	CAWSAGEGQPQHF
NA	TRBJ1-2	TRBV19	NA	TGTGCCAGTAGTATGGGGGCAGGGGCGAACTATGGCTACACCTTC	CASSMGAGANYGYTF
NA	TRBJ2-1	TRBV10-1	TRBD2	TGCGCCAGCAGTGAGTCGGGGACTAGCGGGAGAGGGAATGAGCAGTTCTTC	CASSESGTSGRGNEQFF
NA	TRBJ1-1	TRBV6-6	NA	TGTGCCAGCATTAAGCCCCACGGGCAAACGCACACTGAAGCTTTCTTT	CASIKPHGQTHTEAFF
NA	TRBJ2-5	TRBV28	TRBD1	TGTGCCAGCAGGACAGGGTTGGAGACCCAGTACTTC	CASRTGLETQYF
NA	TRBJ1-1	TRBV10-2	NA	TGCGCCAGCAGTGATAGGTACCTGAACACTGAAGCTTTCTTT	CASSDRYLNTEAFF
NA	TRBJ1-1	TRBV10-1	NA	TGCGCCAGCAGTGATGGGGGGACCAAGAACACTGAAGCTTTCTTT	CASSDGGTKNTEAFF
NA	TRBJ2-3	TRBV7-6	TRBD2	TGTGCCAGCAGCCCTGGACTAGCAGCCGATACGCAGTATTTT	CASSPGLAADTQYF
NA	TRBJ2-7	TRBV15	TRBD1	TGTGCCACCAGCAGCCGGACAGGGCCTTACGAGCAGTACTTC	CATSSRTGPYEQYF
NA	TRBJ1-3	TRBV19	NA	TGTGCCAGTAGTGAAAGGACACCATCATACTCTGGAAACACCATATATTTT	CASSERTPSYSGNTIYF
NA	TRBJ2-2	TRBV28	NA	TGTGCCAGCACCGCTGACAGGCCTTTCAAACATCCCACCGGGGAGCTGTTTTTT	CASTADRPFKHPTGELFF
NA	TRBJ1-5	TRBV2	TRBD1	TGTGCCAGCAGTTTGACAGGGAATCAGCCCCAGCATTTT	CASSLTGNQPQHF